Each of the 30 T cell receptor beta chains below was sequenced from the same sample in a study of T cell changes during pregnancy in multiple sclerosis. Here immunoSEQ multiplex PCR was the method, and the copy in TCRdb shows in-frame clones only, minus some. The table records 45,000 to 70,000 clones, over 80% of them present only once. This material consisted of CD4+ T cells from peripheral blood mononuclear cells, taken after pregnancy. Receptors were obtained from a female donor in good health, enrolled as a control in a pregnancy study.

The chain joins TRBV7-2 to TRBJ2-2, with D possibly matching TRBD1 (6 bases). Trimming stripped 1 base from V and 5 bases from J, with 8 bases between. CDR3 length: 14 amino acids. Germline CDR1 reads SGHTA; CDR2 reads FQGNSA. CDR3 loop: CASSLVDRTGELFF. Here the CDR3 DNA reads TGTGCCAGCAGCTTAGTGGACAGAACCGGGGAGCTGTTTTTT.

V gene TRBV7-3 combines with J gene TRBJ1-3; TRBD1 is a possible D gene (6 bases). The CDR3 has 15 amino acids. From germline, CDR1 is SGHTA and CDR2 FQGTGA. With 3 bases removed from V and 3 bases from J, the gap between germline ends came to 12 bases. The CDR3 DNA reads TGTGCCAGCAGCTTTACGGGACACCTTGGAAACACCATATATTTT. Protein product: CASSFTGHLGNTIYF.

This sequence joins TRBV7-2 and TRBJ1-2; no definite D call. V lost 0 bases and J lost 6, with 8 bases in between. The CDR3 extends over 13 amino acids. Germline lookup yields CDR1 SGHTA and CDR2 FQGNSA. This chain's CDR3 is CASSLARSDGYTF. DNA of the CDR3: TGTGCCAGCAGCTTAGCCAGATCCGATGGCTACACCTTC.

The chain has TRBV29-1 and TRBJ1-1; D is uncertain. This CDR3 has 14 amino acids. Per the germline V gene, CDR1 is SQVTM and CDR2 is ANQGSEA. Trimming stripped 4 bases from V and 0 bases from J, with 12 bases between. In DNA, the CDR3 is TGCAGCGTTGGCGGGCCAGTAGTGAACACTGAAGCTTTCTTT. Translation: CSVGGPVVNTEAFF.

Only a few counts were recorded for this clone. The CDR3: CASSYQGPGTGNEQFF. CDR3 DNA sequence: TGTGCCAGCAGCTACCAGGGCCCGGGGACAGGAAATGAGCAGTTCTTC. The chain employs TRBV7-3 and TRBJ2-1; 8 bases are a match to TRBD1. Germline loops: CDR1 SGHTA, CDR2 FQGTGA. V was pared by 4 bases and J by 7 bases, with 12 bases of the junction left unmatched. The CDR3 runs to 16 residues.

This sequence joins TRBV10-3 and TRBJ1-1; tentatively, D is TRBD1 (5 bases). The CDR3 spans 13 residues. CDR1 is ENHRY and CDR2 is SYGVKD in the germline V gene. The V end was cut by 6 bases, the J end by 2 bases, with 10 bases between. In DNA form, the CDR3 reads TGTGCCATCAGCATGGGGGGAAACACTGAAGCTTTCTTT. Translated: CAISMGGNTEAFF.

This rearrangement joins TRBV6-1 to TRBJ2-2; 11 bases are shared with TRBD2. CDR1 and CDR2 from the germline V gene are MNHNS and SASEGT. This CDR3 is 14 amino acids long. J was trimmed by 5 bases and V by 7 bases; bases with no gene match: 3. The CDR3, as DNA: TGTGCCAGCATTAGCGGGGGGGCGACCGGGGAGCTGTTTTTT. Protein sequence: CASISGGATGELFF.

The chain uses TRBV30 and TRBJ1-4, with D unclear. CDR1 is GTSNPN, CDR2 SVGIG, per germline (reference sequence). The CDR3 runs 13 residues. The V end lost 2 bases, the J end lost 7 bases, and 11 bases lay between the germline ends. The CDR3 is CAWSLNGGEKLFF. DNA of the CDR3: TGTGCCTGGAGTTTGAATGGAGGTGAAAAACTGTTTTTT.

J is TRBJ1-1 and V is TRBV5-1; D unresolved. The length of the CDR3 is 16 residues. Germline CDR1 is SGHRS and CDR2 is YFSETQ. With 2 bases removed from V and 5 bases from J, the gap between germline ends came to 19 bases. The CDR3 sequence: CASSFSRRLDDTEAFF. Written as DNA, the CDR3 is TGCGCCAGCAGCTTTTCCAGGAGGCTGGATGATACTGAAGCTTTCTTT.

The CDR3 DNA follows: TGCGCCAGCAGCCAACGTCCCTCTGGGGAGCTGTTTTTT. As protein: CASSQRPSGELFF. This sequence joins TRBV4-1 and TRBJ2-2; D uncertain. CDR1 is MGHRA, CDR2 YSYEKL, per germline. V dropped 2 bases and J dropped 8 bases, with 9 bases sitting between them. The CDR3 length is 13 residues.

This clone has a handful of counts. V is TRBV19 and J is TRBJ2-7; 11 bases align to TRBD1. The V segment lost 4 bases and the J segment 4 bases; nucleotides outside the gene matches: 3. Germline V gene sequence: CDR1 LNHDA, CDR2 SQIVND (reference sequence). This CDR3 comprises 14 residues. CDR3 nucleotide sequence: TGTGCCAGTAGTACCGGGACAGGGGGGTACGAGCAGTACTTC. This gives the protein CASSTGTGGYEQYF.

This sequence joins TRBV9 and TRBJ1-2, with 8 bases lining up with TRBD1. Germline V gene lookup returns CDR1 SGDLS and CDR2 YYNGEE. J was trimmed by 8 bases and V by 4 bases; bases with no gene match: 7. The CDR3 has 13 amino acids. The CDR3 coding sequence is TGTGCCAGCAGCCCCCGGACAGGGAGAGGCTACACCTTC. Translating it yields CASSPRTGRGYTF.

CDR3 region: CASSPPGPSNQPQHF. The CDR3 DNA reads as TGTGCCAGCTCACCACCGGGGCCCAGCAATCAGCCCCAGCATTTT. J is TRBJ1-5 and V is TRBV18; D might be TRBD1 (5 bases). CDR3 length: 15 residues. From germline, CDR1 is KGHSH and CDR2 LQKENI. The V end lost 0 bases, the J end lost 1 base, and 7 bases lay between the germline ends.

In nucleotides, the CDR3 is TGTGCCAGCAGAGTCGGGACAGGCTATGGCTACACCTTC. This sequence encodes CASRVGTGYGYTF. V usage is TRBV6-1 and J usage is TRBJ1-2; TRBD1 agrees at 8 bases. The CDR3 length is 13 residues. The junction had 4 bases not matched to a gene; V was cut back by 6 bases and J by 4 bases. CDR1 and CDR2 from the germline V gene are MNHNS and SASEGT.

This chain links TRBV6-1 with TRBJ1-1; D gene ambiguous. The V end lost 11 bases, the J end lost 7 bases, and 11 bases lay between the germline ends. There are 10 residues in the CDR3. In germline, CDR1 is MNHNS, CDR2 SASEGT. The CDR3 nucleotides read TGTGCCGCCAGAGCGGGTGAAGCTTTCTTT. Protein product: CAARAGEAFF.

The genes are TRBV4-3 and TRBJ1-5; weak D call: TRBD1 (5 bases). The V and J ends lost 0 bases and 9 bases respectively, with 15 bases between them. CDR3 size: 15 residues. Germline CDR1 is LGHNA and CDR2 is YSLEER. CDR3 DNA sequence: TGCGCCAGCAGCCAAGATTGGGGCAAAACAGGGCCCCAGCATTTT. This encodes CASSQDWGKTGPQHF.

The genes are TRBV4-2 and TRBJ2-3; 8 nucleotides agree with TRBD1. J gave up 8 bases and V 7 bases, and 5 bases lay outside the gene matches. Germline V gene lookup returns CDR1 LGHNA and CDR2 YNFKEQ. The CDR3 covers 12 residues. In DNA form, the CDR3 reads TGTGCCAGCACGGGACAGGCGGGTACGCAGTATTTT. It codes for CASTGQAGTQYF.

This rearrangement joins TRBV7-8 to TRBJ2-2; D call uncertain. Germline CDR1 reads SGHVS; CDR2 reads FQNEAQ. The CDR3 consists of 17 residues. Deletions cut 5 bases from V and 7 bases from J, with 23 bases between. The CDR3: CASSRTVRPERGGELFF. CDR3 DNA sequence: TGTGCCAGCAGCCGTACCGTCCGGCCCGAACGCGGCGGGGAGCTGTTTTTT.

This clone has only one observation. This specimen includes other DNA sequences encoding the same CDR3. The gene calls are TRBV6-1 and TRBJ1-2; TRBD1 aligns across 7 bases. Germline lookup yields CDR1 MNHNS and CDR2 SASEGT. The CDR3 has 13 residues. Trimming at V came to 10 bases and at J to 0 bases, leaving 5 bases not matched to a gene. The DNA of the CDR3 is TGTGCCACTAGCAGGGGGACTAACTATGGCTACACCTTC. Translation gives CATSRGTNYGYTF.

The V and J genes are TRBV5-6 and TRBJ1-1; 9 nucleotides align to TRBD1. The CDR3 extends over 14 amino acids. After removal of 7 bases from V and 2 bases from J, the junction contained 6 bases not matched to a gene. Germline V gene sequence: CDR1 SGHDT, CDR2 YYEEEE. CDR3 nucleotide sequence: TGTGCCAGCTATAGGACAGGGGCCAACACTGAAGCTTTCTTT. The encoded protein is CASYRTGANTEAFF.

The J gene is TRBJ1-2, the V gene TRBV6-5; D is undetermined. The germline V and J ends were trimmed by 6 bases and 3 bases, with 14 bases remaining between them. The CDR3 is 14 residues long. Germline loops: CDR1 MNHEY, CDR2 SVGAGI. The CDR3 DNA sequence: TGTGCCAGCAGGAGAGGAATTTCGGACTATGGCTACACCTTC. Translation gives CASRRGISDYGYTF.

This clone was detected once. V usage is TRBV6-6 and J usage is TRBJ1-1; D is uncertain. V lost 4 bases and J lost 6, with 6 bases in between. The CDR3 length is 11 residues. Germline CDR1 MNHNY, CDR2 SVGAGI (reference sequence). This chain's CDR3 is CASSFAAEAFF. CDR3 nucleotide sequence: TGTGCCAGCAGTTTTGCAGCTGAAGCTTTCTTT.

The chain links TRBV14 to TRBJ1-1; 7 bases map to TRBD1. Trimming at V came to 2 bases and at J to 9 bases, leaving 6 bases not matched to a gene. The CDR3 sequence is 13 residues long. Germline CDR1 is SGHDN and CDR2 is FVKESK. The CDR3: CASSQWRTGQAFF. The CDR3, as DNA: TGTGCCAGCAGCCAATGGCGGACAGGACAAGCTTTCTTT.

This chain uses TRBV12-5 with TRBJ2-5, with TRBD2 identical over 13 bases. This CDR3 spans 16 amino acids. J lost 5 bases, V lost 5 bases, and 8 bases had no gene match. Looked up from germline, CDR1 is LGHNT and CDR2 is FRNRAP. CDR3 sequence: CASGVPGLAGFETQYF. The CDR3 DNA reads as TGTGCTAGTGGTGTCCCGGGACTAGCGGGGTTTGAGACCCAGTACTTC. Filled out from reference TRBV12-5 and TRBJ2-5, the complete variable domain reads DARVTQTPRHKVTEMGQEVTMRCQPILGHNTVFWYRQTMMQGLELLAYFRNRAPLDDSGMPKDRFSAEMPDATLATLKIQPSEPRDSAVYFCASGVPGLAGFETQYFGPGTRLLVL.

This clone has only one observation. V is TRBV19 and J is TRBJ1-2; 7 bases line up with TRBD1. This CDR3 has 14 amino acids. V was pared by 4 bases and J by 5 bases, with 7 bases of the junction left unmatched. Germline lookup yields CDR1 LNHDA and CDR2 SQIVND (reference sequence). This CDR3 reads CASSRGGQNYGYTF. The CDR3 bases are TGTGCCAGTAGTAGAGGGGGACAGAATTATGGCTACACCTTC.

V is TRBV5-1 and J is TRBJ1-2; a weak D match, TRBD1 (5 bases). The ends were cut back, 3 bases at V and 6 bases at J, with 15 bases in the middle. CDR1 and CDR2 (germline): SGHRS, YFSETQ. The CDR3 totals 14 residues. Here the CDR3 DNA reads TGCGCCAGCAGCTGGGGGACCCGGGGGAATGGCTACACCTTC. As protein: CASSWGTRGNGYTF.

The genes are TRBV9 and TRBJ2-1, with D maybe TRBD1 (5 bases). The germline V gene encodes CDR1 SGDLS and CDR2 YYNGEE. The ends were cut back, 0 bases at V and 6 bases at J, with 13 bases in the middle. This CDR3 region has 15 residues. This chain's CDR3 is CASSVAGASVNEQFF. Here the CDR3 DNA reads TGTGCCAGCAGCGTAGCTGGGGCGTCGGTCAATGAGCAGTTCTTC.

A single count supports this clone. The CDR3 DNA sequence: TGTGCCAGCAGCTTATTGATTAGCGGGGGGCCAGATACGCAGTATTTT. This codes for CASSLLISGGPDTQYF. This rearrangement joins TRBV7-2 to TRBJ2-3; TRBD2 agrees at 10 bases. The CDR3 is 16 residues long. In germline, CDR1 is SGHTA, CDR2 FQGNSA. The ends lost 2 bases at V and 4 bases at J; junction bases unmatched: 6.

V gene TRBV6-5 combines with J gene TRBJ2-3, with a weak D call TRBD2 (6 bases). This CDR3 has 15 residues. CDR1 is MNHEY and CDR2 is SVGAGI in the germline V gene. Trimming pared 11 bases from V and 2 bases from J, leaving 20 bases between. Here the CDR3 DNA reads TGTGCCTCTCGGGTCCGGAGGGCCGCCACAGATACGCAGTATTTT. It specifies CASRVRRAATDTQYF.

The chain employs TRBV5-4 and TRBJ1-2; a weak D match, TRBD1 (5 bases). The V gene lost 2 bases and the J gene lost 6 bases, with 11 bases spanning the gap. CDR3 size: 13 residues. In germline, CDR1 is SGHNT, CDR2 YYREEE (reference sequence). Here the CDR3 DNA reads TGTGCCAGCAGCTTCGTCCAGGGCGATGGCTACACCTTC. Encoded protein: CASSFVQGDGYTF.